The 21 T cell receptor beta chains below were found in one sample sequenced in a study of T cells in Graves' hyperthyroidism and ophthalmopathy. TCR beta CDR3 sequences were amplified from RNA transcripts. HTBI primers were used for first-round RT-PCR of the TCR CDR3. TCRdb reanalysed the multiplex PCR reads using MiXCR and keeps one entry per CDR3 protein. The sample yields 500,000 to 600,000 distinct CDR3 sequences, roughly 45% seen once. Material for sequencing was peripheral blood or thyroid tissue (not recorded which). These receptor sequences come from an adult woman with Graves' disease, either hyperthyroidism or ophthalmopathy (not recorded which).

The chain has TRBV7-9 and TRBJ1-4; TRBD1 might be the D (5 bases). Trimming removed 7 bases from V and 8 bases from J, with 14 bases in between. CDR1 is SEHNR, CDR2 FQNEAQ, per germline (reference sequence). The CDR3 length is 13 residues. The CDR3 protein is CASTPDGGEKLFF. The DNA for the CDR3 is TGTGCCAGCACCCCGGACGGGGGAGAAAAACTGTTTTTT.

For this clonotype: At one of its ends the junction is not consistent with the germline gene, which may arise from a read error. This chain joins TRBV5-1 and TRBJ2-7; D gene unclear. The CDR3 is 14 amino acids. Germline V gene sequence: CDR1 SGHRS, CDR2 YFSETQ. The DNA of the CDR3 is TGTGCCAGCAGCCAGCCAGGATACGGATACGAGCAGTACTTC. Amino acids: CASSQPGYGYEQYF.

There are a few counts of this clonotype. CDR3 DNA sequence: TGTGCCAGCAGTGACTCTTCAGTATATGGGACCCAGTACTTC. It translates to CASSDSSVYGTQYF. The V and J genes are TRBV2 and TRBJ2-5; unclear D gene. The germline CDR1 and CDR2 sequences are SNHLY and FYNNEI. CDR3 length equals 14 residues. Trimming cost V 3 bases and J 7 bases, with 15 bases left between them. The full variable domain, in which reference TRBV2 and TRBJ2-5 provide the parts outside the CDR3, is EPEVTQTPSHQVTQMGQEVILRCVPISNHLYFYWYRQILGQKVEFLVSFYNNEISEKSEIFDDQFSVERPDGSNFTLKIRSTKLEDSAMYFCASSDSSVYGTQYFGPGTRLLVL.

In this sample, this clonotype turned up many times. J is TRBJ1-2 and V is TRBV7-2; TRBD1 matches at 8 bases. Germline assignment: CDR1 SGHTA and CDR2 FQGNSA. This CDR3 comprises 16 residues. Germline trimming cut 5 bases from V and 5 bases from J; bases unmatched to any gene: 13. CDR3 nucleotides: TGTGCCAGCAGCGCTAGGGGTACCGGGACAGGATATGGCTACACCTTC. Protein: CASSARGTGTGYGYTF.

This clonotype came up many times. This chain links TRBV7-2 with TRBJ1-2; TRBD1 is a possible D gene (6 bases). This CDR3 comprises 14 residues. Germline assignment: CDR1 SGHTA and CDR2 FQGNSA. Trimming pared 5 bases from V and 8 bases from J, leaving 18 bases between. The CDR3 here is CASSTQGQSSGYTF. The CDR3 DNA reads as TGTGCCAGCAGCACACAGGGCCAATCGTCGGGCTACACCTTC.

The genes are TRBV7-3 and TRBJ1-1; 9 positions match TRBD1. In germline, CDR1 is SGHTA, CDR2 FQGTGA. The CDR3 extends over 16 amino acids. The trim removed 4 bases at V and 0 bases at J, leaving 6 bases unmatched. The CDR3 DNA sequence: TGTGCCAGCAGCTCCGACAGGGGGTTCATGAACACTGAAGCTTTCTTT. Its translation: CASSSDRGFMNTEAFF.

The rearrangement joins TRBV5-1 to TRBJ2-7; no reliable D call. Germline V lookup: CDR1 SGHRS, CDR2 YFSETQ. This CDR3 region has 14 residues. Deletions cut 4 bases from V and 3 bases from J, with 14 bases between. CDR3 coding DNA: TGCGCCAGCAGCGTCGACCAAAGTTTCTACGAGCAGTACTTC. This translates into CASSVDQSFYEQYF.

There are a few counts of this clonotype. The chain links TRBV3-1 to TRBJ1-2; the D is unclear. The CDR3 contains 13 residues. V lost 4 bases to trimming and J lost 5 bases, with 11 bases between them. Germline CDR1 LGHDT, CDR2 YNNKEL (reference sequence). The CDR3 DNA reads TGTGCCAGCAGCCCCACGGCCCCTTATGGCTACACCTTC. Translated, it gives CASSPTAPYGYTF.

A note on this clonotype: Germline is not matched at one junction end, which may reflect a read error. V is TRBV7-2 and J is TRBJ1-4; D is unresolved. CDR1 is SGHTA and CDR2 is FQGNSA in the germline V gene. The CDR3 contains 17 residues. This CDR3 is CASSQDTRSRAVEKLLF. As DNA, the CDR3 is TGTGCCAGCAGCCAAGATACTCGGTCAAGGGCAGTCGAAAAACTGCTTTTT.

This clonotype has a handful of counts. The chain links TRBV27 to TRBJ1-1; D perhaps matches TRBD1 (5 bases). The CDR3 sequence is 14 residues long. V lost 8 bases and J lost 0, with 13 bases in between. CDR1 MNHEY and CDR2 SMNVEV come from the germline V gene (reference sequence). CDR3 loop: CASATWGMNTEAFF. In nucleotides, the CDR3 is TGTGCCAGCGCAACTTGGGGGATGAACACTGAAGCTTTCTTT.

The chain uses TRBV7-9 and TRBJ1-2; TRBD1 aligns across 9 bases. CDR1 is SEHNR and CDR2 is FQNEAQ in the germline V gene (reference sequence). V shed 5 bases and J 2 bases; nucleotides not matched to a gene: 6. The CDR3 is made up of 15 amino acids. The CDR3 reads CASSVDRGANYGYTF. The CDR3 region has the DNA TGTGCCAGCAGCGTGGACAGGGGCGCGAACTATGGCTACACCTTC.

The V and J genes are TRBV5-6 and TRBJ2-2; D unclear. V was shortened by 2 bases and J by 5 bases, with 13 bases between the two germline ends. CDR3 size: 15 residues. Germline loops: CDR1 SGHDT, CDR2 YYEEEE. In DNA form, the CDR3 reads TGTGCCAGCAGCTTCCCCAGGTCGATAACCGGGGAGCTGTTTTTT. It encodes CASSFPRSITGELFF.

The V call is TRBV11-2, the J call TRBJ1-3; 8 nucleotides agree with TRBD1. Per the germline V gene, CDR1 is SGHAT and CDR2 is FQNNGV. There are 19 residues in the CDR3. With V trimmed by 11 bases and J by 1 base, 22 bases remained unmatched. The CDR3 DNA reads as TGTGCCTGGAGTCCCGGACAGGGCCGCGCGTATAAGTCTGGAAACACCATATATTTT. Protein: CAWSPGQGRAYKSGNTIYF.

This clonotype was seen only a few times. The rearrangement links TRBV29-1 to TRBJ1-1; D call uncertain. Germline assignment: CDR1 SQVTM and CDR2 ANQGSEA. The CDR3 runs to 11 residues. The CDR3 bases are TGCAGTTTCGGGAGCAACACTGAAGCTTTCTTT. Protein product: CSFGSNTEAFF.

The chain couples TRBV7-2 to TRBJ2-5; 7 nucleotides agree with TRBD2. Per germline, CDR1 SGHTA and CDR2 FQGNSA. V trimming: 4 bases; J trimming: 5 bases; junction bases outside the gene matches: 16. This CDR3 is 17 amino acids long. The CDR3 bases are TGTGCCAGCAGCTGGCGGTCCTCGTTGCCGGGAGGCGAGACCCAGTACTTC. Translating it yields CASSWRSSLPGGETQYF.

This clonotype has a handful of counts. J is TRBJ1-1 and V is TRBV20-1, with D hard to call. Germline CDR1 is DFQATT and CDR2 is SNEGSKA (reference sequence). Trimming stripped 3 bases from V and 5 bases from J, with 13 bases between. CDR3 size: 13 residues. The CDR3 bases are TGCAGTGCTAGCTTGGGTTATGGGACTGAAGCTTTCTTT. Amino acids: CSASLGYGTEAFF.

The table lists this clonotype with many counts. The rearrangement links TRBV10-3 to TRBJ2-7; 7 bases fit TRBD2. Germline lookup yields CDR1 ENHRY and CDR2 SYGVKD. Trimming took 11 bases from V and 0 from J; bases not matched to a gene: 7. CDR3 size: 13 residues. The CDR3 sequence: CAVLRTSSYEQYF. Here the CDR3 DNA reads TGTGCCGTCCTGAGGACTAGCTCCTACGAGCAGTACTTC.

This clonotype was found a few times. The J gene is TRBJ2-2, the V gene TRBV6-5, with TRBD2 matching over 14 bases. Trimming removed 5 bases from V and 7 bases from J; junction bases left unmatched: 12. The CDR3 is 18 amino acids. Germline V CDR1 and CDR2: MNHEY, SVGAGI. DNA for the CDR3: TGTGCCAGCAGTGGGAGACCGGGACTAGCGGGAGATGACGGGGAGCTGTTTTTT. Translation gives CASSGRPGLAGDDGELFF.

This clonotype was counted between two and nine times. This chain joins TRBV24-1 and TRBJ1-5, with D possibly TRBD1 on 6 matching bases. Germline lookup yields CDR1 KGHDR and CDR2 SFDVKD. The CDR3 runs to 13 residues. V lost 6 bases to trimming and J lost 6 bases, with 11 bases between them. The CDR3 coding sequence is TGTGCCACCAGTCAGGGACAAATTCAGCCCCAGCATTTT. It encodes CATSQGQIQPQHF.

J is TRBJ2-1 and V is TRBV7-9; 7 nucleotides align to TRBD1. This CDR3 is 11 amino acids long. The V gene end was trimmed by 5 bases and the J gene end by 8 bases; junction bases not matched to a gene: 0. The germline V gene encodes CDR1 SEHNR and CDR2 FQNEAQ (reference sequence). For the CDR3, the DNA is TGTGCCAGCAGCAGGGGGCATGAGCAGTTCTTC. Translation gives CASSRGHEQFF.

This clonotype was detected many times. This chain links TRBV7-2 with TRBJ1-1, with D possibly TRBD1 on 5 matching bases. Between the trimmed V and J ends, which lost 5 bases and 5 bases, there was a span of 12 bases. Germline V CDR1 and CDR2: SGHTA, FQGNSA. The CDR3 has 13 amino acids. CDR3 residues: CASSIRRVTEAFF. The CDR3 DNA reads TGTGCCAGCAGCATACGCAGGGTTACTGAAGCTTTCTTT.